A selection of T cell receptor beta chains follows, all from one sample in a study of OX40 agonist ivuxolimab in advanced cancers. Libraries were prepared by immunoSEQ multiplex PCR; TCRdb keeps only in-frame clonotypes and omits some of them. The profile shows tens of thousands of clones, roughly nine tenths of them singletons. The sample here was CD4+ or CD8+ T cells sorted from blood, taken in a trial of the OX40 agonist ivuxolimab. These receptors all stem from an adult with an advanced solid tumor such as melanoma, head and neck, liver or kidney cancer. CDR3s include the opening cysteine and the closing phenylalanine or tryptophan. Fields, in order: V gene, D gene, J gene, CDR3 protein. A D gene is named only where the DNA matches it firmly.

TRBV27	-	TRBJ2-3	CASLAQTTDTQYF
TRBV7-2	-	TRBJ2-7	CASSLQGGGSSYEQYF
TRBV21-1	-	TRBJ2-6	CASSKGRPPSGANVLTF
TRBV5-1	-	TRBJ1-3	CASSFVTLPSGNTIYF
TRBV2	TRBD1	TRBJ2-3	CASSSDRVITDTQYF
TRBV28	-	TRBJ2-1	CASSFGGALNEQFF
TRBV7-9	-	TRBJ1-1	CASSLHAGQTEAFF
TRBV6-5	-	TRBJ2-3	CASSYSGPSVPDTQYF
TRBV5-1	-	TRBJ1-6	CASSLGQGMSPLHF
TRBV5-1	-	TRBJ2-3	CASSLSTDTDTQYF
TRBV5-1	TRBD2	TRBJ2-1	CASSPLAGLSYNEQFF
TRBV28	-	TRBJ1-2	CASKFADSSYNYGYTF
TRBV5-4	TRBD2	TRBJ2-5	CASSFGGGETQYF
TRBV6-5	-	TRBJ2-7	CASRFFRDEGYEQYF
TRBV6-1	TRBD1	TRBJ1-2	CASSPTGKSYGYTF
TRBV25-1	-	TRBJ2-7	CASSEGTGRTYEQYF
TRBV7-2	-	TRBJ2-7	CASSYQTGTYEQYF
TRBV4-3	-	TRBJ1-2	CASSQVRESVYTF
TRBV7-6	-	TRBJ1-2	CASSPGEAVYTF
TRBV30	TRBD1	TRBJ1-4	CAWNMGQPDEKLFF
TRBV5-1	-	TRBJ2-1	CASSLVPNSYNEQFF
TRBV4-1	-	TRBJ1-5	CASSQGWSGYSNQPQHF
TRBV27	-	TRBJ2-7	CASSLGGTNVYEQYF